Shown below are 19 T cell receptor beta chains from a single sample sequenced in a study of T cells in Graves' hyperthyroidism and ophthalmopathy. What was amplified from RNA transcripts were TCR beta CDR3 regions. TCR CDR3 regions were first amplified by RT-PCR with HTBI primers. TCRdb reprocessed the multiplex PCR reads with MiXCR, giving one entry per CDR3 protein. The data hold about 59,000 distinct CDR3 sequences, with approximately 57% observed a single time. Input material: blood. Source of these receptors: a woman aged 55 to 70 with Graves' ophthalmopathy.

This chain's CDR3 is CASSLGQTNVLTF. CDR3 nucleotides: TGTGCCAGCAGCTTAGGACAGACCAACGTCCTGACTTTC. The chain couples TRBV7-9 to TRBJ2-6; possible D gene TRBD1, 5 bases. V dropped 1 base and J dropped 8 bases, with 6 bases sitting between them. Germline CDR1 and CDR2: SEHNR and FQNEAQ (reference sequence). The CDR3 has 13 amino acids.

This clonotype was picked up many times. A read error is possible here, since a much larger clone lies one base away. The chain recombines TRBV12-3 or TRBV12-4 with TRBJ1-2; TRBD1 is a possible D gene (5 bases). The V and J ends lost 3 bases and 6 bases respectively, with 17 bases between them. The CDR3 runs to 15 residues. CDR3 residues: CASSLLTGTADGYTF. DNA of the CDR3: TGTGCCAGCAGTTTGCTTACGGGGACCGCAGATGGCTACACCTTC.

The chain couples TRBV29-1 to TRBJ2-2; TRBD2 is a possible D gene (6 bases). V shed 6 bases and J shed 4 bases, with 12 bases lying between them. CDR3 size: 13 residues. Germline CDR1 reads SQVTM; CDR2 reads ANQGSEA. In DNA form, the CDR3 reads TGCAGCGTCCGAGTGGAGGGCACCGGGGAGCTGTTTTTT. Encoded protein: CSVRVEGTGELFF.

Note on this clonotype: This likely comes from a read error, as the CDR3 has no conserved phenylalanine or tryptophan at its end. The chain combines TRBV12-3 or TRBV12-4 with TRBJ2-2, with D uncertain. V lost 5 bases and J 1 base, leaving 11 bases between the germline ends. The CDR3 sequence is 15 residues long. The CDR3 region is CASSVRRRNTGELFL. CDR3 in DNA: TGTGCCAGCAGTGTTCGCAGGCGGAACACCGGGGAGCTGTTTCTT.

V is TRBV4-1 and J is TRBJ1-2; D unclear. CDR1 is MGHRA and CDR2 is YSYEKL in the germline V gene. There are 13 residues in the CDR3. The ends were cut back, 0 bases at V and 4 bases at J, with 6 bases in the middle. CDR3 amino acids: CASSQEGSYGYTF. The CDR3 nucleotides read TGCGCCAGCAGCCAAGAGGGCAGCTATGGCTACACCTTC.

The table lists this clonotype with many counts. The junction shows a germline mismatch at one end, possibly a read error. The chain combines TRBV19 with TRBJ2-1; D is possibly TRBD1 or TRBD2 (5 bases each). Looked up from germline, CDR1 is LNHDA and CDR2 is SQIVND (reference sequence). The CDR3 is 16 residues long. In DNA, the CDR3 is TGTGCCAGTACTATATGGGACCAGCGGCACAACAATGAGCAGTTCTTC. Encoded protein: CASTIWDQRHNNEQFF.

The chain joins TRBV12-3 or TRBV12-4 to TRBJ1-5; D is undetermined. V lost 7 bases and J 4 bases, leaving 14 bases between the germline ends. CDR3 size: 14 residues. The CDR3 is CASIAVHSNQPQHF. The CDR3 DNA is TGTGCCAGCATCGCGGTCCATAGTAATCAGCCCCAGCATTTT.

The V call is TRBV20-1, the J call TRBJ1-2, with D perhaps TRBD1 (5 bases). V lost 3 bases to trimming and J lost 4 bases, with 15 bases between them. Germline V gene data show CDR1 as DFQATT and CDR2 as SNEGSKA (reference sequence). The CDR3 covers 14 residues. The CDR3 DNA follows: TGCAGTGCTAGCGTGAGGGGTGGGGTCTATGGCTACACCTTC. This gives the protein CSASVRGGVYGYTF.

Remarks on this clonotype: A junction boundary mismatches the germline segment, possibly from a read error. This rearrangement joins TRBV6-5 to TRBJ1-2, with 10 bases lining up with TRBD1. From germline, CDR1 is MNHEY and CDR2 SVGAGI. The CDR3 totals 16 residues. This CDR3 reads CTSSTTRTGGNYSYTF. The CDR3 DNA reads TGTACCAGCAGTACCACTAGGACAGGGGGAAACTATAGCTACACCTTC.

The DNA for the CDR3 is TGCGCCAGCAGCCTATTGGGGGGGACTTTCAGCAATCAGCCCCAGCATTTT. It codes for CASSLLGGTFSNQPQHF. J is TRBJ1-5 and V is TRBV4-1; a possible D gene is TRBD1 (5 bases). Trimming stripped 4 bases from V and 1 base from J, with 17 bases between. Germline loops: CDR1 MGHRA, CDR2 YSYEKL. The length of the CDR3 is 17 residues.

The table lists this clonotype with many counts. This chain links TRBV28 with TRBJ2-7; D ambiguous. V was trimmed by 2 bases and J by 5 bases, leaving 10 bases between them. CDR3 size: 13 residues. Germline CDR1 reads MDHEN; CDR2 reads SYDVKM. The CDR3 nucleotides read TGTGCCAGCAGTTTAGGATCCCTTAACGAGCAGTACTTC. It codes for CASSLGSLNEQYF.

This clonotype was seen many times. The V gene is TRBV27, the J gene TRBJ2-1; 7 nucleotides line up with TRBD2. After removal of 7 bases from V and 7 bases from J, the junction contained 13 bases not matched to a gene. This CDR3 contains 15 residues. CDR1 and CDR2 from the germline V gene are MNHEY and SMNVEV (reference sequence). CDR3 protein: CASTQGRERVNEQFF. CDR3 DNA sequence: TGTGCCAGCACCCAAGGGCGGGAGCGCGTAAATGAGCAGTTCTTC.

The sample holds many counts of this clonotype. The chain couples TRBV12-3 or TRBV12-4 to TRBJ1-1; unclear D gene. This CDR3 is built from 13 residues. Trimming removed 1 base from V and 0 bases from J, with 3 bases in between. CDR3 nucleotide sequence: TGTGCCAGCAGTTTAGGGGTGAACACTGAAGCTTTCTTT. This sequence encodes CASSLGVNTEAFF.

V usage is TRBV29-1 and J usage is TRBJ2-1, with TRBD1 identical over 9 bases. Germline assignment: CDR1 SQVTM and CDR2 ANQGSEA. This CDR3 region has 16 residues. Losses at the gene ends were 6 bases for V and 0 bases for J; bases not matched to a gene: 9. CDR3 sequence (DNA): TGCAGCGTCAGAGGACAGGGGTGGTTCTCCTACAATGAGCAGTTCTTC. Protein product: CSVRGQGWFSYNEQFF.

The DNA for the CDR3 is TGCAGTGCTAGGGGGCGAGCTGACTATGGCTACACCTTC. This encodes CSARGRADYGYTF. V is TRBV20-1 and J is TRBJ1-2; D might be TRBD1 (5 bases). Trimming left V 3 bases short and J 3 bases short, with 11 bases between. The germline CDR1 and CDR2 sequences are DFQATT and SNEGSKA (reference sequence). This CDR3 has 13 amino acids.

This clonotype was observed at least ten times. This sequence joins TRBV4-3 and TRBJ1-1, with D maybe TRBD1 (6 bases). This CDR3 spans 11 amino acids. The ends were cut back, 8 bases at V and 8 bases at J, with 12 bases in the middle. Germline V gives CDR1 LGHNA, CDR2 YSLEER. CDR3 amino acids: CASRGAAEAFF. In DNA form, the CDR3 reads TGCGCCAGCCGGGGGGCGGCCGAAGCTTTCTTT.

The rearrangement links TRBV15 to TRBJ2-7, with D possibly TRBD1 on 7 matching bases. The CDR3 totals 14 residues. Germline CDR1 and CDR2: LNHNV and YYDKDF (reference sequence). V was clipped by 0 bases and J by 4 bases, with 10 bases between them. The CDR3 loop reads CATSRDRGAYEQYF. In nucleotides, the CDR3 is TGTGCCACCAGCAGAGACAGGGGGGCGTACGAGCAGTACTTC. Based on the CDR3 plus reference TRBV15 and TRBJ2-7, the full variable domain is DAMVIQNPRYQVTQFGKPVTLSCSQTLNHNVMYWYQQKSSQAPKLLFHYYDKDFNNEADTPDNFQSRRPNTSFCFLDIRSPGLGDTAMYLCATSRDRGAYEQYFGPGTRLTVT.

The sample holds many counts of this clonotype. This chain joins TRBV9 and TRBJ1-4; D gene uncertain. The CDR3 has 14 residues. Germline CDR1 reads SGDLS; CDR2 reads YYNGEE. V was cut by 4 bases and J by 8 bases, with 15 bases left in between. CDR3 in amino acids: CASSKARGNEKLFF. Written as DNA, the CDR3 is TGTGCCAGCAGCAAGGCCCGCGGTAACGAAAAACTGTTTTTT.

With respect to this clonotype: An end of the junction differs from the germline gene, which may be a read error. The CDR3 DNA sequence: TGTGTCAGCAGAATAATGGGGGAGAAGCAGTATTTT. It codes for CVSRIMGEKQYF. The V gene is TRBV11-2, the J gene TRBJ2-3; D is tentatively TRBD1 or TRBD2 (5 bases each). CDR1 and CDR2 from the germline V gene are SGHAT and FQNNGV. The CDR3 runs to 12 residues.